One sample yielded the 21 T cell receptor beta chains listed below, sequenced in a study of cytomegalovirus exposure and HLA in healthy donors. Primers: 60 Vbeta forward and 13 Jbeta reverse. Data came from immunoSEQ multiplex PCR; TCRdb stores just in-frame clones and leaves some out. Among a few hundred thousand clones listed, about 80% were seen once. The sample taken for sequencing was PBMCs. All receptors come from a woman between 35 and 50 years old in good health and CMV-seronegative.

Only one count was recorded for this clone. In DNA, the CDR3 is TGTGCCAGCAGTTGGGGGGGGTCCGTCACTGAAGCTTTCTTT. Translation gives CASSWGGSVTEAFF. The V and J genes are TRBV11-3 and TRBJ1-1; perhaps TRBD1 as D (5 bases). The CDR3 covers 14 residues. V lost 6 bases to trimming and J lost 4 bases, with 15 bases between them. Germline loops: CDR1 SGHNT, CDR2 YENEEA.

V is TRBV5-1 and J is TRBJ1-1, with D possibly matching TRBD1 (5 bases). This CDR3 is 15 amino acids long. Trimming left V 0 bases short and J 5 bases short, with 14 bases between. Per the germline V gene, CDR1 is SGHRS and CDR2 is YFSETQ. As DNA, the CDR3 is TGCGCCAGCAGCTTGGTGACAGACCTCTTGACTGAAGCTTTCTTT. Its translation: CASSLVTDLLTEAFF.

The chain carries TRBV5-1 and TRBJ1-5; TRBD1 agrees at 7 bases. Germline trimming cut 4 bases from V and 5 bases from J; bases unmatched to any gene: 3. CDR3 size: 13 residues. Germline V gene data show CDR1 as SGHRS and CDR2 as YFSETQ. The CDR3 sequence is CASSPDRYQPQHF. DNA of the CDR3: TGCGCCAGCAGCCCGGACAGGTATCAGCCCCAGCATTTT.

The genes are TRBV6-6 and TRBJ2-3, with 12 bases fitting TRBD1. CDR1 is MNHNY and CDR2 is SVGAGI in the germline V gene (reference sequence). The ends lost 8 bases at V and 7 bases at J; junction bases unmatched: 13. The CDR3 length is 16 residues. CDR3 protein: CASGDWGTGGSYTQYF. In nucleotides, the CDR3 is TGTGCCAGCGGTGACTGGGGGACAGGGGGCTCCTATACGCAGTATTTT.

For the CDR3, the DNA is TGTGCGTCGGGGCAGGGGGAAGAATCACCCCTCCACTTT. Translating it yields CASGQGEESPLHF. The V gene is TRBV2, the J gene TRBJ1-6, with 7 nucleotides matching TRBD1. CDR1 SNHLY and CDR2 FYNNEI come from the germline V gene. This CDR3 has 13 residues.

This clone came up once. This rearrangement joins TRBV6-1 to TRBJ2-1; 8 nucleotides agree with TRBD1. In germline, CDR1 is MNHNS, CDR2 SASEGT. The CDR3 is made up of 15 amino acids. V was clipped by 7 bases and J by 9 bases; unmatched bases: 14. CDR3 in amino acids: CASTILHRGIGEQFF. CDR3 DNA sequence: TGTGCCAGCACCATCCTTCACAGGGGGATAGGTGAGCAGTTCTTC.

The J gene is TRBJ2-2, the V gene TRBV5-1; TRBD2 agrees at 8 bases. With 0 bases clipped from V and 2 bases from J, the junction kept 3 bases outside the gene matches. The CDR3 length is 16 residues. Germline V gene data show CDR1 as SGHRS and CDR2 as YFSETQ. CDR3 in DNA: TGCGCCAGCAGCTTGGTACTAGCGGAAAACACCGGGGAGCTGTTTTTT. As protein: CASSLVLAENTGELFF.

The gene calls are TRBV7-2 and TRBJ2-1, with D possibly TRBD1 on 5 matching bases. V shed 4 bases and J shed 9 bases, with 13 bases lying between them. The CDR3 is made up of 13 amino acids. Germline values: CDR1 SGHTA, CDR2 FQGNSA. The DNA for the CDR3 is TGTGCCAGCAGCTATAGGGGTTTCACTGAGCAGTTCTTC. Translation: CASSYRGFTEQFF.

The V and J genes are TRBV6-5 and TRBJ1-1; 8 bases fit TRBD1. CDR3 size: 15 residues. The V gene end was trimmed by 5 bases and the J gene end by 3 bases; junction bases not matched to a gene: 8. The germline CDR1 and CDR2 sequences are MNHEY and SVGAGI. For the CDR3, the DNA is TGTGCCAGCAGTAAACTACAGGGGGTAGACACTGAAGCTTTCTTT. Its translation is CASSKLQGVDTEAFF.

The V call is TRBV30, the J call TRBJ1-4, with 7 nucleotides matching TRBD1. There are 13 residues in the CDR3. V lost 4 bases and J lost 8; bases outside the gene matches: 7. CDR1 and CDR2 from the germline V gene are GTSNPN and SVGIG (reference sequence). The CDR3 loop is CAWTGGGREKLFF. The CDR3 DNA reads as TGTGCCTGGACGGGAGGGGGCAGAGAAAAACTGTTTTTT.

This chain connects TRBV5-1 to TRBJ1-4, with 8 positions matching TRBD1. This CDR3 is 16 amino acids long. Germline CDR1 is SGHRS and CDR2 is YFSETQ. With 3 bases clipped from V and 2 bases from J, the junction kept 6 bases outside the gene matches. The CDR3 reads CASSWDRFMTNEKLFF. The CDR3 DNA sequence: TGCGCCAGCAGCTGGGACAGGTTTATGACTAATGAAAAACTGTTTTTT.

CDR3 amino acids: CAWNSGLAGYNEQFF. The CDR3 coding sequence is TGTGCCTGGAATTCGGGACTAGCGGGTTACAATGAGCAGTTCTTC. The chain employs TRBV30 and TRBJ2-1; 12 bases are a match to TRBD2. The CDR3 is made up of 15 amino acids. Trimming at V came to 4 bases and at J to 4 bases, leaving 5 bases not matched to a gene. Per the germline V gene, CDR1 is GTSNPN and CDR2 is SVGIG (reference sequence).

The chain employs TRBV9 and TRBJ2-2; TRBD2 might be the D (6 bases). The CDR3 consists of 17 residues. Germline V gene data show CDR1 as SGDLS and CDR2 as YYNGEE. The germline V and J ends were trimmed by 2 bases and 2 bases, with 16 bases remaining between them. The CDR3 reads CASSVRDSKRNTGELFF. Here the CDR3 DNA reads TGTGCCAGCAGCGTCCGGGACTCGAAACGAAACACCGGGGAGCTGTTTTTT. Variable domain in full (rest from reference TRBV9 and TRBJ2-2): DSGVTQTPKHLITATGQRVTLRCSPRSGDLSVYWYQQSLDQGLQFLIQYYNGEERAKGNILERFSAQQFPDLHSELNLSSLELGDSALYFCASSVRDSKRNTGELFFGEGSRLTVL.

This chain links TRBV13 with TRBJ2-7; 8 bases are shared with TRBD2. J lost 3 bases, V lost 5 bases, and 9 bases had no gene match. The CDR3 contains 15 residues. The germline V gene has CDR1 PRHDT and CDR2 FYEKMQ (reference sequence). CDR3: CASSPGGGAVYEQYF. Written as DNA, the CDR3 is TGTGCCAGCAGCCCCGGGGGGGGAGCGGTCTACGAGCAGTACTTC.

The chain carries TRBV9 and TRBJ2-2; TRBD1 is a possible D gene (5 bases). CDR1 is SGDLS and CDR2 is YYNGEE in the germline V gene. This CDR3 spans 17 amino acids. Between the trimmed V and J ends, which lost 4 bases and 0 bases, there was a span of 16 bases. The CDR3 nucleotides are TGTGCCAGCAGCCCCAGAGAGGCAGGGACGAACACCGGGGAGCTGTTTTTT. It specifies CASSPREAGTNTGELFF. Full variable domain (rest looked up from reference TRBV9 and TRBJ2-2): DSGVTQTPKHLITATGQRVTLRCSPRSGDLSVYWYQQSLDQGLQFLIQYYNGEERAKGNILERFSAQQFPDLHSELNLSSLELGDSALYFCASSPREAGTNTGELFFGEGSRLTVL.

The chain is built from TRBV2 and TRBJ1-3; 7 nucleotides align to TRBD1. Germline V gene data show CDR1 as SNHLY and CDR2 as FYNNEI. V gave up 4 bases and J gave up 0 bases; unmatched junction bases: 0. The CDR3 is made up of 14 amino acids. The CDR3 coding sequence is TGTGCCAGCAGTGGGGACAGCTCTGGAAACACCATATATTTT. Its translation: CASSGDSSGNTIYF.

Details on this clone: One end of the junction is discordant with germline, which a read error may explain. The chain recombines TRBV2 with TRBJ1-5; D is unclear. The CDR3 extends over 13 amino acids. Germline V gene sequence: CDR1 SNHLY, CDR2 FYNNEI. The CDR3 sequence: CASSEEANRPQHF. The CDR3 coding sequence is TGTGCCAGCAGTGAAGAAGCGAATCGGCCCCAGCATTTT.

A remark on this clone: At one of its ends the junction is not consistent with the germline gene, which may arise from a read error. V gene TRBV7-7 combines with J gene TRBJ2-1, with a tentative D call TRBD2 (6 bases). Germline values: CDR1 SSHAT, CDR2 FNYEAQ (reference sequence). CDR3 length: 16 residues. CDR3 residues: CASSLGTGTLNNEQFF. For the CDR3, the DNA is TGTGCTAGCAGCTTAGGGACCGGGACTTTGAACAATGAGCAGTTCTTC.

The V call is TRBV2, the J call TRBJ2-5, with D uncertain. The germline CDR1 and CDR2 sequences are SNHLY and FYNNEI. The CDR3 totals 14 residues. V shed 4 bases and J shed 0 bases, with 9 bases lying between them. CDR3 sequence (DNA): TGTGCCAGCAGTGTCACAGTCAACCAAGAGACCCAGTACTTC. As protein: CASSVTVNQETQYF.

The chain carries TRBV27 and TRBJ2-4; possible D gene TRBD1, 5 bases. This CDR3 spans 12 amino acids. The germline V gene encodes CDR1 MNHEY and CDR2 SMNVEV (reference sequence). V was clipped by 6 bases and J by 9 bases, with 12 bases between them. CDR3 protein: CASRNDSSIQYF. DNA for the CDR3: TGTGCCAGCAGAAACGACAGCAGCATTCAGTACTTC.

J is TRBJ1-1 and V is TRBV28, with D maybe TRBD1 (5 bases). The V end lost 6 bases, the J end lost 5 bases, and 16 bases lay between the germline ends. CDR3 length equals 14 residues. The V gene's germline CDR1 is MDHEN and CDR2 SYDVKM. CDR3 in amino acids: CASSPNGGWTEAFF. CDR3 sequence (DNA): TGTGCCAGCAGCCCTAACGGGGGGTGGACTGAAGCTTTCTTT. Based on the CDR3 plus reference TRBV28 and TRBJ1-1, the full variable domain is DVKVTQSSRYLVKRTGEKVFLECVQDMDHENMFWYRQDPGLGLRLIYFSYDVKMKEKGDIPEGYSVSREKKERFSLILESASTNQTSMYLCASSPNGGWTEAFFGQGTRLTVV.